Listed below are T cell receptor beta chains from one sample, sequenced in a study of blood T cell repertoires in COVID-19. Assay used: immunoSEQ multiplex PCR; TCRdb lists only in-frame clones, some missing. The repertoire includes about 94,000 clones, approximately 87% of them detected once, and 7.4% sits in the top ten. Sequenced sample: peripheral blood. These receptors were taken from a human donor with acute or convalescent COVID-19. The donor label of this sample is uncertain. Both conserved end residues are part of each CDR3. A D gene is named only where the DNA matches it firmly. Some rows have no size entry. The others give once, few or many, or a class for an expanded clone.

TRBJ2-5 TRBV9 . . TGTGCCAGCAGCGTAGGGGCAGGGCTTCAAGAGACCCAGTACTTC CASSVGAGLQETQYF
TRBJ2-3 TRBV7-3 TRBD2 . TGTGCCAGCAGCCCCACGGGGAGCGGGGGGGCGGCAGATACGCAGTATTTT CASSPTGSGGAADTQYF
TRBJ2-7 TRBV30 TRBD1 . TGTGCCTGGAGTTCGACAGGGGTCACCGAGCAGTACTTC CAWSSTGVTEQYF
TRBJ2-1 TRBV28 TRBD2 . TGTGCCAGCAGTTCGATTCGTGGACTAGCGGGGGATGAGCAGTTCTTC CASSSIRGLAGDEQFF
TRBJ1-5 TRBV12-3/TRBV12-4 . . TGTGCCAGCAGCTCCGCGGGCAATCAGCCCCAGCATTTT CASSSAGNQPQHF
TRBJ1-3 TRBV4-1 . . TGCGCCAGCAGCCTTCAGACTCTGGACAGCTTCTCTGGAAACACCATATATTTT CASSLQTLDSFSGNTIYF
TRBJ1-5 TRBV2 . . TGTGCCAGCAGTGAAAGGGAGAGCAATCAGCCCCAGCATTTT CASSERESNQPQHF
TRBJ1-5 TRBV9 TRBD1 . TGTGCCAGCAGCTCAGAGGGACAGGGGGCCGGGGACAATCAGCCCCAGCATTTT CASSSEGQGAGDNQPQHF
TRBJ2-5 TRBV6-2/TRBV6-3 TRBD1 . TGTGCCAGCAGTTACCAAGGACAGGGAATAACCCAGTACTTC CASSYQGQGITQYF
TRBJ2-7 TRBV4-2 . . TGTGCCAGCAGCGCAAGTGACGCAGGGACATTGTCTTCCTACGAGCAGTACTTC CASSASDAGTLSSYEQYF
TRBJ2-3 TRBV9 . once TGTGCCAGCAGCGTAGGCGAGGATACGCAGTATTTT CASSVGEDTQYF
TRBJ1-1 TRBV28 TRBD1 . TGTGCCAGCAGTTTCGGGCTTACAGGGGGCAACACTGAAGCTTTCTTT CASSFGLTGGNTEAFF
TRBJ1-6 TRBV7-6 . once TGTGCCAGCAGCCCGTCGACAGGTCCCGGTAATTCACCCCTCCACTTT CASSPSTGPGNSPLHF
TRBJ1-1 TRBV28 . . TGTGCCAGCAGTGCTCCAAAACATGGTACTGAAGCTTTCTTT CASSAPKHGTEAFF
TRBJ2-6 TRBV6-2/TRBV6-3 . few TGTGCCAGCAGTTACGAGGATGCGGGGGCCAACGTCCTGACTTTC CASSYEDAGANVLTF
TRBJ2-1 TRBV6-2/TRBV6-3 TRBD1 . TGTGCCAGCAGTGGGACGGGACAGGGTCGCTACAATGAGCAGTTCTTC CASSGTGQGRYNEQFF
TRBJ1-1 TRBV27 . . TGTGCCAGCAGTTTAATAGGGGAGGGCACTGAAGCTTTCTTT CASSLIGEGTEAFF
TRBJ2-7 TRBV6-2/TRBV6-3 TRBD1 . TGTGCCAGCAGTTACCTCGGGACAGATTCCTACGAGCAGTACTTC CASSYLGTDSYEQYF
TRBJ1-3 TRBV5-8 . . TGTGCCAGCAGCTTGAGACAGTATCATATGAGCTCTGGAAACACCATATATTTT CASSLRQYHMSSGNTIYF
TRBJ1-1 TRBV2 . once TGTGCCAGCAGCGACGACAGGAGGAACACTGAAGCTTTCTTT CASSDDRRNTEAFF
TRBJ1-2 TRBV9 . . TGTGCCAGCAGCAGAGGGAGGAGCCTTTATGGCTACACCTTC CASSRGRSLYGYTF
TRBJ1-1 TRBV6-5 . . TGTGCCAGCAGTTACTCCGCGGGGGCGAACACTGAAGCTTTCTTT CASSYSAGANTEAFF
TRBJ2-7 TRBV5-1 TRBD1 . TGCGCCAGCAGCAGGGGGACAGGGGGTGAGCAGTACTTC CASSRGTGGEQYF
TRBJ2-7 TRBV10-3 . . TGTGCCATCAACGGGGGTCCCGCCTACGAGCAGTACTTC CAINGGPAYEQYF
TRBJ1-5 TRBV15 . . TGTGCCACCAGCAGAGATCCCGGACACCTAAGCAATCAGCCCCAGCATTTT CATSRDPGHLSNQPQHF
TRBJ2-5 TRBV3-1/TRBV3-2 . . TGTGCCAGCAGCCTAATCAGGGGGGACCAAGAGACCCAGTACTTC CASSLIRGDQETQYF
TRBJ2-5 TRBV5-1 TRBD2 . TGCGCCAGCAGCCCGTCTAGCGGACTAGAGACCCAGTACTTC CASSPSSGLETQYF
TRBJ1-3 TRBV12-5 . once TGTGCTAGTGGTCTCGGTACCACACAGGGATCTGGAAACACCATATATTTT CASGLGTTQGSGNTIYF
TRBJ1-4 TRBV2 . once TGTGCCAGCAGAAGACGGGACACCTTTAATGAAAAACTGTTTTTT CASRRRDTFNEKLFF
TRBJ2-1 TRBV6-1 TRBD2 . TGTGCCAGCAGTGCCGACGCGGGACTAGGGTACAATGAGCAGTTCTTC CASSADAGLGYNEQFF
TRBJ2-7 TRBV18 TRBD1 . TGTGCCAGCTCACCGGGACAGGACAGCTCCTACGAGCAGTACTTC CASSPGQDSSYEQYF
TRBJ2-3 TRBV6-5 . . TGTGCCAGCAGTACTCAGACAAAGGGCACAGATACGCAGTATTTT CASSTQTKGTDTQYF
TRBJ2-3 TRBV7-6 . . TGTGCCAGCAGCTTAGCTGCGAATACGCAGTATTTT CASSLAANTQYF
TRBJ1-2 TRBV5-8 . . TGTGCCAGCAGCCCCCATGGGGGAGCCCGGGGGTCACACTTC CASSPHGGARGSHF
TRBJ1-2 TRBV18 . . TGTGCCAGCTCACCAGGGGAGGGCTACACCTTC CASSPGEGYTF
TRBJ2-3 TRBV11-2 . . TGTGCCAGCAGTCACTCCGGGAAGGCAGATACGCAGTATTTT CASSHSGKADTQYF
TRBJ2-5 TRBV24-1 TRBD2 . TGTGCCACCAGTGGGCTAGCGGGGCTACAAGAGACCCAGTACTTC CATSGLAGLQETQYF
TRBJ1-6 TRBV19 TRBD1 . TGTGCCAGTACCTCGGACAGGCGGAATAATTCACCCCTCCACTTT CASTSDRRNNSPLHF
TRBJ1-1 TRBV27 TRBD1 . TGTGCCAGCAGCCTACAGGGGGACACTGAAGCTTTCTTT CASSLQGDTEAFF
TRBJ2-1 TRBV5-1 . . TGCGCCAGCAGCTTAGGGGGACAAAGCTCCTACAATGAGCAGTTCTTC CASSLGGQSSYNEQFF
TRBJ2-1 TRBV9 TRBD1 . TGTGCCAGCAGCAAGGATCCGGCGAGGGGGCCTGGGAATGAGCAGTTCTTC CASSKDPARGPGNEQFF
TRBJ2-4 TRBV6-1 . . TGTGCCAGCAGTGTAGGCCAGGTTCTAGCCAAAAACATTCAGTACTTC CASSVGQVLAKNIQYF
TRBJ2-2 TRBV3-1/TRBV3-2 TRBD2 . TGTGCCAGCACGGGGACTAGCGGGGGGGTCTCCGGCGGGGAGCTGTTTTTT CASTGTSGGVSGGELFF
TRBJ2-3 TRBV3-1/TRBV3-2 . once TGTGCCAGCAGCCAAGGTCTAACGGGGGGCCGAAGCACAGATACGCAGTATTTT CASSQGLTGGRSTDTQYF
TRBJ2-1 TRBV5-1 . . TGCGCCAGCAGCTTGGGGGGCATGAGCTCCTACAATGAGCAGTTCTTC CASSLGGMSSYNEQFF
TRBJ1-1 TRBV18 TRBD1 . TGTGCCAGCTCACCACGGGACAGGGACACTGAAGCTTTCTTT CASSPRDRDTEAFF
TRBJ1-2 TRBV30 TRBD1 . TGTGCCTGGACTCGAGGACAGGGTGCTCCGGGAAGGGGCTACACCTTC CAWTRGQGAPGRGYTF
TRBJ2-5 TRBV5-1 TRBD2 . TGCGCCAGCAGCTTAGCCGCGGGGGTGGCGGAGACCCAGTACTTC CASSLAAGVAETQYF